This T cell receptor beta chain was found in a study of cytomegalovirus exposure and HLA in healthy donors. Study results and limitations: Reportedly, HLA-A and HLA-B alleles of most subjects were accurately predicted from TCR beta. Across donors, sequencing depth was assumed by presence/absence analyses to be roughly uniform.

V gave up 7 bases and J gave up 7 bases; unmatched junction bases: 13. This CDR3 region has 16 residues. Germline lookup yields CDR1 SNHLY and CDR2 FYNNEI. PCR primers comprised 60 Vbeta and 13 Jbeta primers. Profiled with immunoSEQ multiplex PCR; TCRdb holds only in-frame clones, not every one. The sample has some 200,000 clones, 60% to 85% seen once. A word on this clone: Antigen specificity is unknown.

Material: PBMCs. The origin of this receptor is a girl aged 5-17 years in good health and CMV-seropositive. This chain links TRBV2 with TRBJ2-2; 9 nucleotides match TRBD1. CDR3 coding DNA: TGTGCCAGCACTAGGGACAGGGCTTACAAGATCGGGGAGCTGTTTTTT. As protein: CASTRDRAYKIGELFF.